The rows below give T cell receptor beta chains drawn from one sample of a study of T cells after posttransplantation cyclophosphamide. Profiled with immunoSEQ multiplex PCR; TCRdb holds only in-frame clones, not every one. The data hold about 16,000 clones, with 94% observed a single time. The specimen sequenced was naive CD4+ T cells sorted from blood. Receptors originate from a woman aged 45-65 years in good health and a related stem cell transplant donor. Both conserved end residues are part of each CDR3. The order of the fields is V gene, clone size, D gene, J gene, CDR3 protein, CDR3 DNA. The D gene is left open where the match is weak. Only some rows state a clone size, as once, few, many or a class for expanded clones.

v_gene: TRBV19; abundance: .; d_gene: TRBD2; j_gene: TRBJ2-1; CDR3aa: CASSVPAGGYNEQFF; CDR3nt: TGTGCCAGTAGTGTTCCAGCGGGAGGATACAATGAGCAGTTCTTC
v_gene: TRBV18; abundance: .; d_gene: .; j_gene: TRBJ2-7; CDR3aa: CASSSAGAPTYEQYF; CDR3nt: TGTGCCAGCTCATCAGCAGGGGCACCGACCTACGAGCAGTACTTC
v_gene: TRBV15; abundance: .; d_gene: .; j_gene: TRBJ2-1; CDR3aa: CATRSAARSNEQFF; CDR3nt: TGTGCCACCAGGTCTGCGGCGAGATCCAATGAGCAGTTCTTC
v_gene: TRBV18; abundance: once; d_gene: .; j_gene: TRBJ2-3; CDR3aa: CASSPRDGSTDTQYF; CDR3nt: TGTGCCAGCTCACCACGCGACGGGAGCACAGATACGCAGTATTTT
v_gene: TRBV5-1; abundance: .; d_gene: TRBD1; j_gene: TRBJ1-2; CDR3aa: CASSFPGTDGYTF; CDR3nt: TGCGCCAGCAGCTTTCCCGGGACAGATGGCTACACCTTC
v_gene: TRBV6-6; abundance: few; d_gene: .; j_gene: TRBJ1-3; CDR3aa: CASSRALGRSGNTIYF; CDR3nt: TGTGCCAGCAGCCGTGCCCTAGGGAGATCTGGAAACACCATATATTTT
v_gene: TRBV7-9; abundance: .; d_gene: .; j_gene: TRBJ2-1; CDR3aa: CASSLIGGSYNEQFF; CDR3nt: TGTGCCAGCAGCTTAATAGGAGGCTCCTACAATGAGCAGTTCTTC
v_gene: TRBV7-3; abundance: .; d_gene: .; j_gene: TRBJ1-1; CDR3aa: CASSVGQGSTEAFF; CDR3nt: TGTGCCAGCAGCGTGGGGCAGGGAAGCACTGAAGCTTTCTTT
v_gene: TRBV7-8; abundance: .; d_gene: .; j_gene: TRBJ1-2; CDR3aa: CASSSPPGTPANYGYTF; CDR3nt: TGTGCCAGCAGCTCTCCCCCCGGGACACCAGCTAACTATGGCTACACCTTC
v_gene: TRBV27; abundance: .; d_gene: TRBD1; j_gene: TRBJ2-7; CDR3aa: CASSRTGSYEQYF; CDR3nt: TGTGCCAGCAGCCGGACAGGGAGCTACGAGCAGTACTTC
v_gene: TRBV30; abundance: .; d_gene: .; j_gene: TRBJ1-2; CDR3aa: CAWSRTSGGF; CDR3nt: TGTGCCTGGAGTCGGACCTCAGGAGGCTTC
v_gene: TRBV12-5; abundance: .; d_gene: .; j_gene: TRBJ1-1; CDR3aa: CASPTRGMNTEAFF; CDR3nt: TGTGCTAGTCCTACCCGGGGAATGAACACTGAAGCTTTCTTT
v_gene: TRBV7-3; abundance: .; d_gene: .; j_gene: TRBJ2-1; CDR3aa: CASSLTGGAGGNEQFF; CDR3nt: TGTGCCAGCAGCTTAACGGGAGGAGCGGGTGGCAATGAGCAGTTCTTC
v_gene: TRBV5-1; abundance: .; d_gene: TRBD1; j_gene: TRBJ2-1; CDR3aa: CASSVTGTGVDEQFF; CDR3nt: TGCGCCAGCAGCGTAACCGGGACAGGGGTTGATGAGCAGTTCTTC
v_gene: TRBV6-5; abundance: .; d_gene: TRBD1; j_gene: TRBJ1-1; CDR3aa: CASRPPTGGGTEAFF; CDR3nt: TGTGCCAGCAGGCCCCCGACAGGGGGTGGAACTGAAGCTTTCTTT
v_gene: TRBV6-4; abundance: .; d_gene: .; j_gene: TRBJ1-5; CDR3aa: CASSDGESNSNQPQHF; CDR3nt: TGTGCCAGCAGTGACGGAGAATCTAATAGCAATCAGCCCCAGCATTTT
v_gene: TRBV7-9; abundance: once; d_gene: TRBD1; j_gene: TRBJ1-2; CDR3aa: CASSFLRTGYDGYTF; CDR3nt: TGTGCCAGCAGCTTCCTAAGGACAGGGTATGATGGCTACACCTTC
v_gene: TRBV7-2; abundance: once; d_gene: .; j_gene: TRBJ1-4; CDR3aa: CASSRHGGEKLFF; CDR3nt: TGTGCCAGCAGCCGTCACGGGGGGGAAAAACTGTTTTTT
v_gene: TRBV5-1; abundance: .; d_gene: TRBD1; j_gene: TRBJ1-2; CDR3aa: CASSSAGQGYGYTF; CDR3nt: TGCGCCAGCAGCTCGGCTGGACAGGGGTATGGCTACACCTTC
v_gene: TRBV20-1; abundance: once; d_gene: .; j_gene: TRBJ1-3; CDR3aa: CSASVVNTIYF; CDR3nt: TGCAGTGCTTCCGTAGTAAACACCATATATTTT
v_gene: TRBV4-3; abundance: .; d_gene: .; j_gene: TRBJ2-3; CDR3aa: CASSQVAARVSNTQYF; CDR3nt: TGCGCCAGCAGCCAAGTGGCGGCCCGGGTTAGCAATACGCAGTATTTT
v_gene: TRBV6-6; abundance: once; d_gene: TRBD1; j_gene: TRBJ2-7; CDR3aa: CASSRWDRGDYEQYF; CDR3nt: TGTGCCAGCAGTCGGTGGGACAGGGGGGACTACGAGCAGTACTTC
v_gene: TRBV10-3; abundance: .; d_gene: TRBD2; j_gene: TRBJ2-7; CDR3aa: CAISARGLDYYEQYF; CDR3nt: TGTGCCATCAGTGCACGGGGACTAGATTACTACGAGCAGTACTTC
v_gene: TRBV18; abundance: once; d_gene: .; j_gene: TRBJ1-1; CDR3aa: CASSPKQGAYGEAFF; CDR3nt: TGTGCCAGCTCACCAAAACAGGGCGCGTATGGTGAAGCTTTCTTT